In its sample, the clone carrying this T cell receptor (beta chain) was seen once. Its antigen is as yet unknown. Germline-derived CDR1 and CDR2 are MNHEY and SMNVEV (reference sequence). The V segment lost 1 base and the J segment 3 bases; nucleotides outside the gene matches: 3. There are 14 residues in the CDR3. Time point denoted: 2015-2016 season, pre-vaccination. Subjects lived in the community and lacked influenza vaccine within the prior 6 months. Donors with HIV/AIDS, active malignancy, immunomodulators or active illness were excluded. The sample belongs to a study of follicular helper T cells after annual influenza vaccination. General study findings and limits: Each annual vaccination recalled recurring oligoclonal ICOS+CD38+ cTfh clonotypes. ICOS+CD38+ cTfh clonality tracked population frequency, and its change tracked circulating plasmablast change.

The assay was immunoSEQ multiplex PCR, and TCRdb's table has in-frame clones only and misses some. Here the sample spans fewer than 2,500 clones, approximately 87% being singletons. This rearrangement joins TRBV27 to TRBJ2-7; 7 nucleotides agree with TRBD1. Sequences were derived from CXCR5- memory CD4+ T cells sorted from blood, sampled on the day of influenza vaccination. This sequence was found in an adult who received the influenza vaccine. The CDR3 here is CASSLLQGSYEQYF. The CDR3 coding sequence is TGTGCCAGCAGTTTATTACAGGGGAGCTACGAGCAGTACTTC.